The text below deals with one TCR beta chain. Its antigen remains unidentified. The data originate from a study of CD8 T cells in ankylosing spondylitis. Findings and caveats of the study: Before this, some motif variants had been reported in reactive arthritis synovial fluid and blood. The study identified a TCR beta motif of roughly eight highly homologous variants that appeared characteristic of ankylosing spondylitis blood.

The V gene lost 5 bases and the J gene lost 2 bases, with 10 bases spanning the gap. CDR3 length: 13 amino acids. Germline CDR1 reads SGHTA; CDR2 reads FQGNSA. As the method for making TCR beta libraries, quantitative 5'-RACE with molecular barcodes was used. TCRdb independently ran MiXCR on the 5' RACE reads; one entry per CDR3 protein. Of roughly 370,000 distinct CDR3 sequences listed, 20% to 25% are singletons. This chain connects TRBV7-2 to TRBJ2-7, with a weak D call TRBD1 (6 bases). The sample consisted of blood, either unsorted or a sorted T cell fraction (not recorded which). The sequence was obtained from a male donor with ankylosing spondylitis. CDR3: CASSGDNTYEQYF. The CDR3 nucleotides are TGTGCCAGCAGCGGGGACAACACCTACGAGCAGTACTTC.